The rows below give T cell receptor beta chains drawn from one sample of a study of post-analysis software for immune sequencing data. TCRdb used MiXCR to reprocess the PCR reads, holding one entry per CDR3 protein. Altogether 400,000 to 500,000 distinct CDR3 sequences are present, 39% being singletons, with the ten largest covering less than 10%. The sequencing sample was made of blood. The receptors shown here come from a girl aged 2 to 10 with multiple sclerosis. Both conserved end residues are part of each CDR3.

CSASNPGGNQPQHF TRBV20-1
CASSPSGLYQPQHF TRBV18
CASSEPLTEDEQYF TRBV25-1
CASSLQGGDGYTF TRBV5-1
CASSYSLVTDTQYF TRBV6-5
CASTYREGYTEAFF TRBV6-5
CSATTGTGDNEQFF TRBV29-1
CASSLDREKLFF TRBV7-8
CSVRTLVTETQYF TRBV29-1
CATSRATGTQYF TRBV15
CSVGTAVSYEQYF TRBV20-1
CASSLTGGGNYEQYF TRBV7-3
CASSFGAGTYGYTF TRBV7-9
CASSPTVRASYEQYF TRBV5-1
CASSSRTGNEQFF TRBV7-9
CASSAGPGWVPYEQYF TRBV6-1
CSVEDWPDNEQFF TRBV29-1
CSAREEGQVADQPQHF TRBV20-1
CSARVPGSEQYF TRBV20-1
CASREMGEETQYF TRBV5-1
CASRKTSGGIQYF TRBV6-2/TRBV6-3
CSVEFESYEQYF TRBV29-1
CASSSPGLQETQFF TRBV28
CSVEARGPYGYTF TRBV29-1
CASRQNNEQFF TRBV12-3/TRBV12-4
CASSNRVRETEAFF TRBV28
CSASKGEGAFWWDEQFF TRBV20-1
CASSQDRTRVYEQYF TRBV4-3
CASSQLRSTQPQHF TRBV4-1
CASSKGGQGHQPQHF TRBV12-3/TRBV12-4
CSAFTGSRSYNEQFF TRBV20-1
CASNTLAGKETQYF TRBV28
CASMKPTGTSGRMEQFF TRBV10-2
CASGLRLAPDTQYF TRBV7-6
CASSLLAEPPHEQFF TRBV6-5
CASSPNGGGPETQYF TRBV5-1
CSARSTKDRAVSRAAFF TRBV20-1
CASGEMGEKLFF TRBV6-5
CASSSTRRETQYF TRBV10-2
CASSLAPGFGRPQHF TRBV5-1
CASSLAVVDTQYF TRBV12-3/TRBV12-4
CASRDRVLPDTQYF TRBV2
CASSLAYGYTF TRBV28
CASSLEGLYQETQYF TRBV7-8
CATSDGGEEETQYF TRBV24-1
CANSSGGGLYNEQFF TRBV3-1
CVSKIDRRVWETQYF TRBV6-5
CAISGGGSYEQYF TRBV10-3
CASSPTAGYTEAFF TRBV4-1
CASSQTRGDAQYF TRBV4-3
CASSQVGEARLGEETQYF TRBV3-1